These 30 T cell receptor beta chains came from one sample sequenced in a study of blood T cell repertoires in COVID-19. Clones were sequenced by immunoSEQ multiplex PCR, and TCRdb holds only the in-frame ones, with some missing. In the table there are approximately 76,000 clones, 65% to 85% of which are singletons. The sequenced sample was peripheral blood. The receptor source for this set is an elderly man with active or convalescent COVID-19.

J is TRBJ2-2 and V is TRBV19; 10 bases align to TRBD1. The CDR3 covers 15 residues. V trimming: 8 bases; J trimming: 2 bases; junction bases outside the gene matches: 5. The V gene's germline CDR1 is LNHDA and CDR2 SQIVND (reference sequence). For the CDR3, the DNA is TGTGCCAGTGCTTGGACAGGGGGTAACACCGGGGAGCTGTTTTTT. This codes for CASAWTGGNTGELFF.

This clone was counted a single time. In DNA form, the CDR3 reads TGTGCCAGCAGCTTGCCCCGGCCGGGAGGTGAGACCCAGTACTTC. It translates to CASSLPRPGGETQYF. This chain joins TRBV5-4 and TRBJ2-5; 7 positions agree with TRBD2. Germline lookup yields CDR1 SGHNT and CDR2 YYREEE (reference sequence). CDR3 size: 15 residues. Losses at the gene ends were 1 base for V and 5 bases for J; bases not matched to a gene: 8.

The chain is built from TRBV11-2 and TRBJ2-1; 7 nucleotides agree with TRBD2. Per the germline V gene, CDR1 is SGHAT and CDR2 is FQNNGV. The V gene end was trimmed by 3 bases and the J gene end by 10 bases; junction bases not matched to a gene: 3. The CDR3 length is 12 residues. The CDR3 loop is CASSFGRGEQFF. As DNA, the CDR3 is TGTGCCAGCAGCTTCGGGCGGGGGGAGCAGTTCTTC.

The J gene is TRBJ2-5, the V gene TRBV5-8; 10 bases match TRBD1. The CDR3 has 15 residues. In germline, CDR1 is SGHTS, CDR2 YDEGEE. V shed 4 bases, J shed 5 bases, and the junction held 8 bases outside the gene matches. In DNA, the CDR3 is TGTGCCAGCAGCACCGGGGACAGGGGATCGGAGACCCAGTACTTC. It yields the protein CASSTGDRGSETQYF.

The rearrangement joins TRBV5-4 to TRBJ1-2; a possible D gene is TRBD1 (6 bases). CDR3 length: 11 amino acids. Per germline, CDR1 SGHNT and CDR2 YYREEE (reference sequence). The V end lost 4 bases, the J end lost 7 bases, and 8 bases lay between the germline ends. The DNA of the CDR3 is TGTGCCAGCAGCCTGGACAGTGGCTACACCTTC. It translates to CASSLDSGYTF. The variable domain in full, with the rest retrieved from reference TRBV5-4 and TRBJ1-2, is ETGVTQSPTHLIKTRGQQVTLRCSSQSGHNTVSWYQQALGQGPQFIFQYYREEENGRGNFPPRFSGLQFPNYSSELNVNALELDDSALYLCASSLDSGYTFGSGTRLTVV.

The chain recombines TRBV9 with TRBJ2-1; 8 nucleotides line up with TRBD2. J was trimmed by 5 bases and V by 0 bases; bases with no gene match: 10. The CDR3 loop spans 17 amino acids. The germline gives CDR1 SGDLS, CDR2 YYNGEE. CDR3 sequence: CASSVGNSGVPDNEQFF. The CDR3 DNA sequence: TGTGCCAGCAGCGTAGGAAATAGCGGGGTCCCCGACAATGAGCAGTTCTTC.

CDR3 loop: CASSTGVETQYF. Written as DNA, the CDR3 is TGTGCCAGTAGTACAGGGGTGGAGACCCAGTACTTC. This chain uses TRBV19 with TRBJ2-5; D perhaps matches TRBD1 (6 bases). The length of the CDR3 is 12 residues. Per the germline V gene, CDR1 is LNHDA and CDR2 is SQIVND (reference sequence). V was cut by 4 bases and J by 5 bases, with 8 bases left in between.

The CDR3 coding sequence is TGTGCCAGCAGTTCCCCGTCGACTAGCGGGAGCGCGAATGAGCAGTTCTTC. This translates into CASSSPSTSGSANEQFF. The gene calls are TRBV28 and TRBJ2-1, with TRBD2 matching 12 bases. Germline trimming cut 4 bases from V and 7 bases from J; bases unmatched to any gene: 11. Germline V gene data show CDR1 as MDHEN and CDR2 as SYDVKM. CDR3 size: 17 residues. Based on the CDR3 plus reference TRBV28 and TRBJ2-1, the full variable domain is DVKVTQSSRYLVKRTGEKVFLECVQDMDHENMFWYRQDPGLGLRLIYFSYDVKMKEKGDIPEGYSVSREKKERFSLILESASTNQTSMYLCASSSPSTSGSANEQFFGPGTRLTVL.

This chain connects TRBV5-1 to TRBJ1-4; 7 bases are a match to TRBD1. The CDR3 is 13 residues long. The germline V gene has CDR1 SGHRS and CDR2 YFSETQ. V lost 10 bases to trimming and J lost 4 bases; unmatched junction nucleotides: 7. CDR3 amino acids: CAPRDSLNEKLFF. CDR3 DNA sequence: TGCGCCCCAAGGGACAGTCTTAATGAAAAACTGTTTTTT.

V usage is TRBV3-1 (or the pseudogene TRBV3-2) and J usage is TRBJ2-3; possible D gene TRBD2, 5 bases. The germline V and J ends were trimmed by 0 bases and 8 bases, with 6 bases remaining between them. The CDR3 totals 12 residues. CDR1 is LGHDT and CDR2 is YNNKEL in the germline V gene (reference sequence). Written as DNA, the CDR3 is TGTGCCAGCAGCCAAGATCGGGGTACGCAGTATTTT. It codes for CASSQDRGTQYF.

The chain recombines TRBV20-1 with TRBJ1-2; D not resolved. The CDR3 spans 11 residues. Germline V lookup: CDR1 DFQATT, CDR2 SNEGSKA (reference sequence). Trimming took off 5 bases at V and 1 base at J, with 5 bases between the two ends. The CDR3 loop reads CSAQINYGYTF. The CDR3 region has the DNA TGCAGTGCTCAAATTAACTATGGCTACACCTTC.

The chain is built from TRBV27 and TRBJ1-1; the D gene is possibly TRBD1 (6 bases). The CDR3 is made up of 13 amino acids. V lost 6 bases and J 1 base, leaving 9 bases between the germline ends. The germline V gene has CDR1 MNHEY and CDR2 SMNVEV (reference sequence). This chain's CDR3 is CASSTDRNTEAFF. DNA of the CDR3: TGTGCCAGCAGCACGGACAGGAACACTGAAGCTTTCTTT.

V gene TRBV21-1 combines with J gene TRBJ1-4. TRBV21-1 is annotated as a pseudogene. The CDR3 has 14 residues. The CDR3 loop reads CASVEPPGFEKLFF. The CDR3 DNA reads TGTGCCAGCGTGGAGCCGCCTGGCTTTGAAAAACTGTTTTTT.

The chain links TRBV29-1 to TRBJ2-3; TRBD1 agrees at 9 bases. Per the germline V gene, CDR1 is SQVTM and CDR2 is ANQGSEA. The CDR3 totals 13 residues. After removal of 4 bases from V and 3 bases from J, the junction contained 2 bases not matched to a gene. The CDR3 reads CSVGTGATDTQYF. As DNA, the CDR3 is TGCAGCGTTGGGACAGGGGCTACAGATACGCAGTATTTT.

This clone showed up just a few times. The chain employs TRBV7-2 and TRBJ1-3; D gene ambiguous. This CDR3 is 15 amino acids long. The V gene's germline CDR1 is SGHTA and CDR2 FQGNSA. The ends were cut back, 7 bases at V and 0 bases at J, with 13 bases in the middle. The CDR3 region is CASMPSPSSGNTIYF. Here the CDR3 DNA reads TGTGCCAGCATGCCGTCTCCTAGCTCTGGAAACACCATATATTTT.

This clone was counted once. The rearrangement uses TRBV24-1 and TRBJ2-3; 8 nucleotides align to TRBD2. Per germline, CDR1 KGHDR and CDR2 SFDVKD. V shed 3 bases and J 1 base; nucleotides not matched to a gene: 5. This CDR3 spans 16 amino acids. Here the CDR3 DNA reads TGTGCCACCAGTGATGGTGGGCGGGGGGGCACAGATACGCAGTATTTT. Translating gives CATSDGGRGGTDTQYF.

This clone was seen only once. The chain employs TRBV11-2 and TRBJ2-7, with 11 positions matching TRBD1. The trim removed 2 bases at V and 5 bases at J, leaving 5 bases unmatched. Germline lookup yields CDR1 SGHAT and CDR2 FQNNGV. This CDR3 has 15 amino acids. CDR3 in DNA: TGTGCCAGCAGCTTATCCGGACAGGGGGCGAACGAGCAGTACTTC. Translation gives CASSLSGQGANEQYF.

This clone was seen a few times. The chain links TRBV4-1 to TRBJ1-4; TRBD1 matches 8 bases. The trim removed 1 base at V and 7 bases at J, leaving 8 bases unmatched. Germline V CDR1 and CDR2: MGHRA, YSYEKL. The CDR3 has 16 residues. CDR3 DNA sequence: TGCGCCAGCAGCCAAGGCCGTACAGGGGGATTTGAAAAACTGTTTTTT. Protein product: CASSQGRTGGFEKLFF.

Here the CDR3 reads CASSHRRQGTGELFF. Written as DNA, the CDR3 is TGTGCCAGCAGCCACCGTAGACAGGGCACCGGGGAGCTGTTTTTT. The rearrangement uses TRBV7-8 and TRBJ2-2; 7 nucleotides line up with TRBD1. Per the germline V gene, CDR1 is SGHVS and CDR2 is FQNEAQ. V was pared by 5 bases and J by 4 bases, with 7 bases of the junction left unmatched. The length of the CDR3 is 15 residues.

The rearrangement links TRBV5-1 to TRBJ2-1; 7 bases are shared with TRBD1. The CDR3 has 17 amino acids. The ends lost 0 bases at V and 3 bases at J; junction bases unmatched: 9. Germline CDR1 SGHRS, CDR2 YFSETQ. The CDR3 DNA is TGCGCCAGCAGCTTGGCAGTCTTGGGACAGAGCTACAATGAGCAGTTCTTC. Translating gives CASSLAVLGQSYNEQFF.

This clone was seen many times. The V gene is TRBV5-1, the J gene TRBJ2-5, with 7 bases fitting TRBD1. Looked up from germline, CDR1 is SGHRS and CDR2 is YFSETQ. This CDR3 contains 14 residues. V trimming: 4 bases; J trimming: 5 bases; junction bases outside the gene matches: 8. The CDR3 nucleotides read TGCGCCAGCAGCCAGACAGGGTCTTGGGAGACCCAGTACTTC. Encoded protein: CASSQTGSWETQYF.

The rearrangement joins TRBV7-6 to TRBJ2-3; 8 bases line up with TRBD2. Looked up from germline, CDR1 is SGHVS and CDR2 is FNYEAQ. V shed 5 bases, J shed 5 bases, and the junction held 9 bases outside the gene matches. The CDR3 runs to 15 residues. The CDR3 loop reads CASSPLAGPLDTQYF. The CDR3 bases are TGTGCCAGCAGCCCATTAGCGGGGCCGTTAGATACGCAGTATTTT.

The V call is TRBV29-1, the J call TRBJ2-1; TRBD2 is a possible D gene (5 bases). With 4 bases removed from V and 8 bases from J, the gap between germline ends came to 9 bases. The germline V gene has CDR1 SQVTM and CDR2 ANQGSEA. The CDR3 runs 11 residues. The CDR3 sequence is CSVGGWDEQFF. The CDR3 DNA reads TGCAGCGTTGGAGGGTGGGATGAGCAGTTCTTC.

In its sample, this clone was seen a few times. The genes are TRBV5-1 and TRBJ2-7, with D possibly matching TRBD1 (6 bases). V dropped 4 bases and J dropped 7 bases, with 15 bases sitting between them. Germline assignment: CDR1 SGHRS and CDR2 YFSETQ. The CDR3 extends over 13 amino acids. DNA of the CDR3: TGCGCCAGCAGCCTAGAGGGGGTTGGGGAGCAGTACTTC. Residues: CASSLEGVGEQYF.

The V and J genes are TRBV7-3 and TRBJ1-1; no reliable D call. Germline V lookup: CDR1 SGHTA, CDR2 FQGTGA. This CDR3 contains 13 residues. V lost 5 bases, J lost 6 bases, and 13 bases lay in between. CDR3 bases: TGTGCCAGCAGCATGGAGTCCGGGGCTGAAGCTTTCTTT. Amino acids: CASSMESGAEAFF.

Comments on this clone: Other DNA sequences of this sample code for an identical CDR3. Written as DNA, the CDR3 is TGCGCCAGCAGCTTGGCGGTAGCGGGGGACCCGGAGACCCAGTACTTC. This translates into CASSLAVAGDPETQYF. V is TRBV5-1 and J is TRBJ2-5; the match to TRBD2 covers 9 bases. V shed 0 bases, J shed 5 bases, and the junction held 8 bases outside the gene matches. Germline V lookup: CDR1 SGHRS, CDR2 YFSETQ. The CDR3 has 16 residues.

The chain couples TRBV2 to TRBJ1-1; D call uncertain. The CDR3 contains 10 residues. Trimming cost V 6 bases and J 8 bases, with 7 bases left between them. CDR1 is SNHLY, CDR2 FYNNEI, per germline. The CDR3 DNA sequence: TGTGCCAGCAGGAGAGTAGAAGCTTTCTTT. Its translation is CASRRVEAFF.

The chain links TRBV14 to TRBJ2-5; D perhaps matches TRBD2 (5 bases). CDR1 SGHDN and CDR2 FVKESK come from the germline V gene. The CDR3 contains 15 residues. V was pared by 3 bases and J by 2 bases, with 13 bases between. CDR3 sequence: CASSHWTGIQETQYF. The CDR3 DNA reads as TGTGCCAGCAGCCATTGGACCGGGATACAAGAGACCCAGTACTTC.

The chain is built from TRBV4-2 and TRBJ1-1; D perhaps matches TRBD1 (6 bases). CDR3 length: 16 amino acids. Germline V gene data show CDR1 as LGHNA and CDR2 as YNFKEQ. V dropped 4 bases and J dropped 4 bases, with 19 bases sitting between them. CDR3 sequence: CASSPSGERGGTEAFF. The CDR3 region has the DNA TGTGCCAGCAGCCCCTCGGGGGAGAGGGGGGGCACTGAAGCTTTCTTT.

V usage is TRBV7-2 and J usage is TRBJ2-2; TRBD1 matches 8 bases. This CDR3 region has 15 residues. Trimming at V came to 5 bases and at J to 2 bases, leaving 4 bases not matched to a gene. Looked up from germline, CDR1 is SGHTA and CDR2 is FQGNSA. The CDR3 DNA is TGTGCCAGCAGCGTCGGGACAGGAAACACCGGGGAGCTGTTTTTT. This codes for CASSVGTGNTGELFF.